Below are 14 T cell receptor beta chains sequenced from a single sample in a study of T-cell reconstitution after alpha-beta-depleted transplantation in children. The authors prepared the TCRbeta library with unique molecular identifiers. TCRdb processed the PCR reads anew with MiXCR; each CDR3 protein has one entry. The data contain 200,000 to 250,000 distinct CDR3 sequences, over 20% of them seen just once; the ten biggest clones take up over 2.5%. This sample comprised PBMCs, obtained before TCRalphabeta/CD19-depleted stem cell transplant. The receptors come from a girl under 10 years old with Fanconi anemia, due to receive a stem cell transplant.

CDR3 loop: CSARGGSGVGYTF. The CDR3, as DNA: TGCAGTGCTAGAGGGGGGAGTGGAGTTGGCTACACCTTC. The chain has TRBV20-1 and TRBJ1-2; weak D call: TRBD1 (5 bases). The CDR3 totals 13 residues. Per germline, CDR1 DFQATT and CDR2 SNEGSKA (reference sequence). V was pared by 1 base and J by 7 bases, with 13 bases between.

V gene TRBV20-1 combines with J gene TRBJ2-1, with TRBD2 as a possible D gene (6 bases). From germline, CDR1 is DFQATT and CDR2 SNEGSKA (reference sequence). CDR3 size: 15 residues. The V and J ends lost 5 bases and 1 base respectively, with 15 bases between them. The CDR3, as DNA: TGCAGTGCTCACCCGACGGGGGTTTCCTACAATGAGCAGTTCTTC. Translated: CSAHPTGVSYNEQFF.

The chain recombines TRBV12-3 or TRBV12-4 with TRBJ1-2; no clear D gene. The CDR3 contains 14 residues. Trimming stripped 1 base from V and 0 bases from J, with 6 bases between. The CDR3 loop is CASSLEDPNYGYTF. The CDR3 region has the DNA TGTGCCAGCAGTTTAGAGGACCCTAACTATGGCTACACCTTC.

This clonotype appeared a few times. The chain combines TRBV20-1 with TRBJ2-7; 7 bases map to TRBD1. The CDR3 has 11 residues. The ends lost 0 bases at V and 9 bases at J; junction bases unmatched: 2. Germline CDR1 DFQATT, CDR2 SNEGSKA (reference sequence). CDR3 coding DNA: TGCAGTGCTAGAGACAGGACAGGGCAGTACTTC. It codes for CSARDRTGQYF.

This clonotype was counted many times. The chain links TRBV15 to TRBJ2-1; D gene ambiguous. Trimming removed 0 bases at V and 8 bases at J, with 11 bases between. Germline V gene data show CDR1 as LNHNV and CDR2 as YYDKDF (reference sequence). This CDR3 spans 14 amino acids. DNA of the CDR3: TGTGCCACCAGCAGAGATACGAGCACCGATGAGCAGTTCTTC. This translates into CATSRDTSTDEQFF.

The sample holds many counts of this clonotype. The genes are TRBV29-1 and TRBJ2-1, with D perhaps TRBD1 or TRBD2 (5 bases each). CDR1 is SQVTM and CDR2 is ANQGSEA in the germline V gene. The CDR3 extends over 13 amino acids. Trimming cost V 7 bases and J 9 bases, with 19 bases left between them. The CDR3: CSGGHRHRGEQFF. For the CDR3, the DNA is TGCAGCGGCGGACACCGGCATCGGGGTGAGCAGTTCTTC.

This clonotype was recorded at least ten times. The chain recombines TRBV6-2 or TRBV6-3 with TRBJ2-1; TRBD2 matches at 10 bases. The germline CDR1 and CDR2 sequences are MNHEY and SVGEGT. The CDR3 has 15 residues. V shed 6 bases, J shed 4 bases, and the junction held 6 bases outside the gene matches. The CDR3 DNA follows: TGTGCCAGCAGCTACCCGGGACTAGCGTACAATGAGCAGTTCTTC. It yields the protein CASSYPGLAYNEQFF.

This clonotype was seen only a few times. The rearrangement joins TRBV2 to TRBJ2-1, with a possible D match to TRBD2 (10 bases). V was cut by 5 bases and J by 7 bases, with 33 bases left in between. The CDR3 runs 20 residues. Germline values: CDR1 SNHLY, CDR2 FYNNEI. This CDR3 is CASSRTGTGQLAGLDNEQFF. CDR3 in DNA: TGTGCCAGCAGTCGCACCGGGACAGGGCAACTAGCGGGGTTGGATAATGAGCAGTTCTTC.

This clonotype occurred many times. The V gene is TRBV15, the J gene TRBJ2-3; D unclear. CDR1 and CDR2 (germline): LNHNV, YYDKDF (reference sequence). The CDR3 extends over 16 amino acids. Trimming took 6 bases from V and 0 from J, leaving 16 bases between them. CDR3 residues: CATRPSGIKSTDTQYF. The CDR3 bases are TGTGCCACCAGGCCCAGTGGGATCAAAAGCACAGATACGCAGTATTTT. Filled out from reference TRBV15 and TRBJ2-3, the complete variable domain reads DAMVIQNPRYQVTQFGKPVTLSCSQTLNHNVMYWYQQKSSQAPKLLFHYYDKDFNNEADTPDNFQSRRPNTSFCFLDIRSPGLGDTAMYLCATRPSGIKSTDTQYFGPGTRLTVL.

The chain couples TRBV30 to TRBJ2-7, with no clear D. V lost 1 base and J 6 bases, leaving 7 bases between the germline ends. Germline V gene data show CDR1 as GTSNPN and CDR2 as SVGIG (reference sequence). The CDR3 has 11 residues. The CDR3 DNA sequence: TGTGCCTGGAGTGGCCCCTTCGAGCAGTACTTC. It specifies CAWSGPFEQYF.

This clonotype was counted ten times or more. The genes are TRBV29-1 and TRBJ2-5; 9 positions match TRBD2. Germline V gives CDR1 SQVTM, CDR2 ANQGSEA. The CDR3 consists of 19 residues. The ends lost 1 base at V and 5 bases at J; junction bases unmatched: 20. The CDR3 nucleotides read TGCAGCGTTGAAGGGGGAGGTGTGGGGCCTAGCGGGAATCTGGAGACCCAGTACTTC. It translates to CSVEGGGVGPSGNLETQYF.

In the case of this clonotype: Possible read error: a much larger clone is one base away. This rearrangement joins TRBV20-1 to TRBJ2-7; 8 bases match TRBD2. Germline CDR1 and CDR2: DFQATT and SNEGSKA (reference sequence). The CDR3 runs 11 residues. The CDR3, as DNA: TGCAGTGATAGACTAGCGTTCGAGCAGTACTTC. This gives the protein CSDRLAFEQYF.

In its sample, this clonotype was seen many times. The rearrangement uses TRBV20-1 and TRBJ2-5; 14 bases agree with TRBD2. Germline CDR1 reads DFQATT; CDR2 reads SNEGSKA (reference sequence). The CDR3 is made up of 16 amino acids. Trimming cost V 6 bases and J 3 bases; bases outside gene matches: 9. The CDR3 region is CSAFPGLAGDEETQYF. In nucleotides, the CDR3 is TGCAGTGCCTTTCCGGGACTAGCGGGAGACGAAGAGACCCAGTACTTC.

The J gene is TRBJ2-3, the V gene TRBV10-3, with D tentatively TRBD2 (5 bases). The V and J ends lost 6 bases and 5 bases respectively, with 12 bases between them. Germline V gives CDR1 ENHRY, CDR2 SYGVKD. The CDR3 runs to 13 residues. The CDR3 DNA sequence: TGTGCCATCAGCCCAACGGGGTTAGATACGCAGTATTTT. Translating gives CAISPTGLDTQYF.